This entry is about one T cell receptor (beta chain). This entry comes from a study of OX40 agonist ivuxolimab in advanced cancers. In the study overall: Every 2 weeks, patients got intravenous ivuxolimab at one of six dose levels (0.01-10 mg/kg). Three partial responders included one hepatocellular carcinoma patient and two cutaneous melanoma patients.

Profiling relied on immunoSEQ multiplex PCR, and the TCRdb table lists in-frame clones only, not all of them. The sample has under 90,000 clones, roughly 93% seen once. Germline loops: CDR1 MNHEY, CDR2 SVGAGI. V lost 2 bases, J lost 10 bases, and 7 bases stayed unmatched. The CDR3 consists of 15 residues. This receptor was obtained from an adult with an advanced solid tumor such as melanoma, head and neck, liver or kidney cancer. V is TRBV6-5 and J is TRBJ1-5; 11 bases match TRBD1. The sample was CD4+ or CD8+ T cells sorted from blood, taken in a trial of the OX40 agonist ivuxolimab. CDR3 sequence (DNA): TGTGCCAGCAGTTACAACCAGGACAGGGGGCATCCCCAGCATTTT. Protein sequence: CASSYNQDRGHPQHF.